Each of the 27 T cell receptor beta chains below was sequenced from the same sample in a study of blood T cell repertoires in COVID-19. Only in-frame clones appear in the TCRdb table, and some are missing; sequencing was by immunoSEQ multiplex PCR. The sample has under 400,000 clones; 90% are singletons. The specimen sequenced was peripheral blood. These receptor sequences come from a woman aged 30 to 39 with COVID-19, enrolled during active disease.

J is TRBJ1-2 and V is TRBV27; TRBD1 matches at 8 bases. The germline gives CDR1 MNHEY, CDR2 SMNVEV (reference sequence). The CDR3 consists of 13 residues. With V trimmed by 6 bases and J by 8 bases, 8 bases remained unmatched. The CDR3 nucleotides read TGTGCCAGCAGCCCCGGACAGGGAAGCGGCTACACCTTC. Translated: CASSPGQGSGYTF.

V usage is TRBV2 and J usage is TRBJ2-7; no reliable D call. From germline, CDR1 is SNHLY and CDR2 FYNNEI. The ends were cut back, 0 bases at V and 7 bases at J, with 4 bases in the middle. This CDR3 is 11 amino acids long. The CDR3 region is CASSEAAEQYF. In nucleotides, the CDR3 is TGTGCCAGCAGTGAAGCGGCAGAGCAGTACTTC.

V usage is TRBV6-5 and J usage is TRBJ2-1; 9 bases line up with TRBD2. This CDR3 region has 15 residues. V shed 6 bases and J 4 bases; nucleotides not matched to a gene: 7. Looked up from germline, CDR1 is MNHEY and CDR2 is SVGAGI. The CDR3 spells CASSRLAEVYNEQFF. The CDR3 DNA sequence: TGTGCCAGCAGCAGACTAGCGGAGGTTTACAATGAGCAGTTCTTC.

The genes are TRBV30 and TRBJ1-3; D ambiguous. CDR3 length equals 16 residues. CDR1 GTSNPN and CDR2 SVGIG come from the germline V gene (reference sequence). Trimming shortened V by 2 bases and J by 0 bases, and 14 bases separated the two germline ends. CDR3 amino acids: CAWSPAALSSGNTIYF. CDR3 nucleotides: TGTGCCTGGAGTCCTGCGGCGCTTAGCTCTGGAAACACCATATATTTT. Drawing the rest from reference TRBV30 and TRBJ1-3, the complete variable domain is SQTIHQWPATLVQPVGSPLSLECTVEGTSNPNLYWYRQAAGRGLQLLFYSVGIGQISSEVPQNLSASRPQDRQFILSSKKLLLSDSGFYLCAWSPAALSSGNTIYFGEGSWLTVV.

The chain links TRBV19 to TRBJ2-7, with TRBD1 identical over 9 bases. Per the germline V gene, CDR1 is LNHDA and CDR2 is SQIVND (reference sequence). This CDR3 contains 15 residues. Trimming at V came to 1 base and at J to 2 bases, leaving 3 bases not matched to a gene. DNA of the CDR3: TGTGCCAGTAGTATAGGCGGGACAGGGACCTACGAGCAGTACTTC. It translates to CASSIGGTGTYEQYF.

J is TRBJ1-6 and V is TRBV28, with TRBD1 matching over 7 bases. CDR1 and CDR2 (germline): MDHEN, SYDVKM. Trimming at V came to 5 bases and at J to 5 bases, leaving 6 bases not matched to a gene. The CDR3 contains 15 residues. The CDR3 DNA is TGTGCCAGCAGTCAAAGGACAGGAAATAATTCACCCCTCCACTTT. This codes for CASSQRTGNNSPLHF. The full variable domain, in which reference TRBV28 and TRBJ1-6 provide the parts outside the CDR3, is DVKVTQSSRYLVKRTGEKVFLECVQDMDHENMFWYRQDPGLGLRLIYFSYDVKMKEKGDIPEGYSVSREKKERFSLILESASTNQTSMYLCASSQRTGNNSPLHFGNGTRLTVT.

The rearrangement joins TRBV28 to TRBJ1-5; tentative D call: TRBD1 (6 bases). Germline CDR1 MDHEN, CDR2 SYDVKM. The V and J ends lost 3 bases and 6 bases respectively, with 12 bases between them. The CDR3 contains 14 residues. Here the CDR3 DNA reads TGTGCCAGCAGTTTTGCAGGGGACGGTCAGCCCCAGCATTTT. Amino acids: CASSFAGDGQPQHF.

This chain joins TRBV6-1 and TRBJ1-6; a weak D match, TRBD1 (6 bases). V was pared by 3 bases and J by 6 bases, with 9 bases between. CDR1 MNHNS and CDR2 SASEGT come from the germline V gene. The CDR3 consists of 14 residues. Here the CDR3 DNA reads TGTGCCAGCAGTGAGAACAGGGCTAATTCACCCCTCCACTTT. Its protein is CASSENRANSPLHF.

This chain joins TRBV5-5 and TRBJ2-7; D is ambiguous. V was clipped by 0 bases and J by 2 bases, with 9 bases between them. Germline CDR1 and CDR2: SGHKS and YYEKEE (reference sequence). CDR3 length: 14 residues. CDR3 DNA sequence: TGTGCCAGCAGCTTGGTCGGCGGTACCTACGAGCAGTACTTC. It is translated as CASSLVGGTYEQYF.

The V call is TRBV13, the J call TRBJ2-5, with a tentative D call TRBD2 (5 bases). Germline loops: CDR1 PRHDT, CDR2 FYEKMQ (reference sequence). Trimming removed 0 bases from V and 0 bases from J, with 17 bases in between. The CDR3 contains 18 residues. CDR3 in amino acids: CASSLGLRKPGYQETQYF. The CDR3 coding sequence is TGTGCCAGCAGCTTAGGCCTGAGAAAGCCGGGGTACCAAGAGACCCAGTACTTC.

The genes are TRBV28 and TRBJ2-7; 9 bases line up with TRBD2. The junction had 6 bases not matched to a gene; V was cut back by 3 bases and J by 3 bases. The CDR3 consists of 15 residues. Germline V CDR1 and CDR2: MDHEN, SYDVKM. CDR3 nucleotide sequence: TGTGCCAGCAGTTTGGAGCGGGAGGCCGACTACGAGCAGTACTTC. Its protein product is CASSLEREADYEQYF.

The gene calls are TRBV3-1 (or the pseudogene TRBV3-2) and TRBJ1-1, with 8 bases lining up with TRBD1. The germline V gene encodes CDR1 LGHDT and CDR2 YNNKEL (reference sequence). J was trimmed by 0 bases and V by 2 bases; bases with no gene match: 8. The CDR3 length is 17 residues. The CDR3 loop is CASSQQGARVVNTEAFF. The CDR3 DNA is TGTGCCAGCAGCCAACAGGGGGCGCGAGTTGTGAACACTGAAGCTTTCTTT.

This rearrangement joins TRBV14 to TRBJ1-4; 10 positions match TRBD1. The CDR3 is 14 amino acids. Per the germline V gene, CDR1 is SGHDN and CDR2 is FVKESK. With V trimmed by 5 bases and J by 5 bases, 2 bases remained unmatched. Written as DNA, the CDR3 is TGTGCCAGCAGCTCGACAGGGGGCAATGAAAAACTGTTTTTT. It yields the protein CASSSTGGNEKLFF.

CDR3 protein: CASMRFNQPQHF. CDR3 in DNA: TGTGCCAGCATGCGGTTCAATCAGCCCCAGCATTTT. The chain carries TRBV12-3 or TRBV12-4 and TRBJ1-5; D call uncertain. V was pared by 7 bases and J by 3 bases, with 7 bases between. The CDR3 is made up of 12 amino acids.

The rearrangement uses TRBV15 and TRBJ1-2; the D is unclear. The CDR3 is 15 residues long. The germline V gene encodes CDR1 LNHNV and CDR2 YYDKDF (reference sequence). V lost 0 bases, J lost 8 bases, and 16 bases lay in between. The CDR3 sequence is CATSRDPGGILGYTF. The CDR3 region has the DNA TGTGCCACCAGCAGAGATCCGGGAGGAATACTCGGCTACACCTTC.

The chain recombines TRBV30 with TRBJ2-3; 8 nucleotides align to TRBD1. The germline V gene has CDR1 GTSNPN and CDR2 SVGIG (reference sequence). CDR3 size: 13 residues. The junction had 4 bases not matched to a gene; V was cut back by 2 bases and J by 6 bases. The DNA of the CDR3 is TGTGCCTGGAGTATTAGGGACAGGGATACGCAGTATTTT. Protein product: CAWSIRDRDTQYF.

DNA of the CDR3: TGTGCCAGCAGCTATAACAGGGGGAGGATAGAGGGTGGCTACACCTTC. It codes for CASSYNRGRIEGGYTF. The chain links TRBV7-2 to TRBJ1-2; 8 nucleotides align to TRBD1. CDR1 SGHTA and CDR2 FQGNSA come from the germline V gene. The CDR3 covers 16 residues. V lost 4 bases to trimming and J lost 7 bases; unmatched junction nucleotides: 14.

A few counts support this clone. The chain is built from TRBV19 and TRBJ1-2, with 10 positions matching TRBD1. Germline V gives CDR1 LNHDA, CDR2 SQIVND (reference sequence). J gave up 5 bases and V 5 bases, and 5 bases lay outside the gene matches. There are 14 residues in the CDR3. DNA of the CDR3: TGTGCCAGTAGTTGGGACAGGGGAAGTTATGGCTACACCTTC. Translating it yields CASSWDRGSYGYTF.

The chain links TRBV27 to TRBJ2-7; 7 bases agree with TRBD1. The V gene's germline CDR1 is MNHEY and CDR2 SMNVEV (reference sequence). This CDR3 is built from 14 residues. V lost 5 bases to trimming and J lost 0 bases; unmatched junction nucleotides: 4. The CDR3 spells CASSQQGSSYEQYF. The DNA for the CDR3 is TGTGCCAGCAGTCAACAGGGGAGCTCCTACGAGCAGTACTTC.

Regarding this clone: The junction and the germline gene differ at one end; a read error may be behind it. The CDR3 nucleotides read TGTGCCACCAACAAAGCGGGAGGGTACAGTGAGCAGTTCTTC. Translating it yields CATNKAGGYSEQFF. The chain carries TRBV15 and TRBJ2-1; 10 nucleotides align to TRBD2. Germline loops: CDR1 LNHNV, CDR2 YYDKDF (reference sequence). The CDR3 covers 14 residues.

The chain uses TRBV27 and TRBJ2-7; 9 bases match TRBD2. This CDR3 spans 14 amino acids. V was pared by 6 bases and J by 0 bases, with 3 bases of the junction left unmatched. CDR1 and CDR2 from the germline V gene are MNHEY and SMNVEV (reference sequence). CDR3: CASSLAGHSYEQYF. CDR3 nucleotide sequence: TGTGCCAGCAGCCTAGCGGGGCACTCCTACGAGCAGTACTTC.

This clone was seen once. This chain uses TRBV18 with TRBJ1-5; TRBD1 aligns across 10 bases. CDR1 and CDR2 (germline): KGHSH, LQKENI. This CDR3 is 14 amino acids long. V was clipped by 5 bases and J by 5 bases; unmatched bases: 3. The CDR3 sequence is CASSAGQGHQPQHF. As DNA, the CDR3 is TGTGCCAGCTCAGCGGGACAGGGGCATCAGCCCCAGCATTTT.

The genes are TRBV19 and TRBJ2-7; 8 bases are a match to TRBD1. After removal of 3 bases from V and 5 bases from J, the junction contained 9 bases not matched to a gene. CDR3 length equals 15 residues. Germline CDR1 is LNHDA and CDR2 is SQIVND (reference sequence). CDR3 sequence reads: CASSIDRGGRDEQYF. Here the CDR3 DNA reads TGTGCCAGTAGTATTGACAGGGGTGGTCGCGACGAGCAGTACTTC.

This sequence joins TRBV28 and TRBJ1-1; D is unclear. CDR3 length equals 13 residues. CDR1 is MDHEN and CDR2 is SYDVKM in the germline V gene. Trimming shortened V by 1 base and J by 1 base, and 4 bases separated the two germline ends. The CDR3 sequence: CASSLYRNTEAFF. The DNA of the CDR3 is TGTGCCAGCAGTTTATACAGGAACACTGAAGCTTTCTTT.

This chain's CDR3 is CASRADGGDRETQYF. The CDR3 nucleotides are TGTGCCAGCAGAGCGGACGGCGGGGATAGAGAGACCCAGTACTTC. This chain uses TRBV6-5 with TRBJ2-5; D may be TRBD2 (6 bases). The germline CDR1 and CDR2 sequences are MNHEY and SVGAGI. There are 15 residues in the CDR3. The V gene lost 6 bases and the J gene lost 4 bases, with 18 bases spanning the gap.

This chain connects TRBV5-4 to TRBJ1-1; D remains unclear. Per the germline V gene, CDR1 is SGHNT and CDR2 is YYREEE (reference sequence). V was pared by 1 base and J by 0 bases, with 4 bases between. The CDR3 totals 13 residues. CDR3 residues: CASSLSVNTEAFF. CDR3 sequence (DNA): TGTGCCAGCAGCTTGTCAGTGAACACTGAAGCTTTCTTT.

This chain uses TRBV25-1 with TRBJ2-3; 8 positions agree with TRBD1. Germline CDR1 MGHDK, CDR2 SYGVNS. The CDR3 runs to 15 residues. V lost 1 base to trimming and J lost 6 bases; unmatched junction nucleotides: 6. The chain's CDR3 is CASSEFRDRRDTQYF. The CDR3 coding sequence is TGTGCCAGCAGTGAATTCCGGGACAGGCGGGATACGCAGTATTTT. Looking up the rest from reference TRBV25-1 and TRBJ2-3 gives the full variable domain: EADIYQTPRYLVIGTGKKITLECSQTMGHDKMYWYQQDPGMELHLIHYSYGVNSTEKGDLSSESTVSRIRTEHFPLTLESARPSHTSQYLCASSEFRDRRDTQYFGPGTRLTVL.